The 27 T cell receptor beta chains presented below share a single source sample, sequenced in a study of neurological immune-mediated disorders. TCRdb called the 5' RACE reads again in MiXCR, with one record for every CDR3 protein. The sample lists 66,000 or so distinct CDR3 sequences; roughly 3.2% were seen once. The sequenced sample was PBMCs. The receptors originated from a middle-aged man with multiple sclerosis.

About this clonotype: This could be a read error, since a much larger clone is one nucleotide away. The chain has TRBV5-1 and TRBJ2-5; D unresolved. The length of the CDR3 is 12 residues. Per the germline V gene, CDR1 is SGHRS and CDR2 is YFSETQ. CDR3 DNA: TGCGCCAGCAGCTTCGGTCAAGGGACCCAGTACTTC. Amino acids: CASSFGQGTQYF.

Ten or more counts support this clonotype. This chain connects TRBV20-1 to TRBJ1-1; no definite D call. Trimming pared 1 base from V and 1 base from J, leaving 16 bases between. Germline CDR1 is DFQATT and CDR2 is SNEGSKA (reference sequence). The CDR3 sequence is 16 residues long. For the CDR3, the DNA is TGCAGTGCTAGAGTCACCCCCTCGGCCTCGAACACTGAAGCTTTCTTT. Protein product: CSARVTPSASNTEAFF.

This clonotype showed up many times. The chain employs TRBV7-9 and TRBJ2-7, with D possibly TRBD2 on 5 matching bases. CDR3 length: 15 residues. Germline V gene data show CDR1 as SEHNR and CDR2 as FQNEAQ (reference sequence). With 0 bases removed from V and 5 bases from J, the gap between germline ends came to 14 bases. CDR3 in amino acids: CASSLAGREHNEQYF. The CDR3 coding sequence is TGTGCCAGCAGCTTAGCCGGTAGGGAGCATAACGAGCAGTACTTC.

The chain is built from TRBV5-1 and TRBJ2-5; D may correspond to TRBD1 or TRBD2 (5 bases each). The CDR3 is 12 amino acids. The V gene's germline CDR1 is SGHRS and CDR2 YFSETQ. The CDR3 reads CDTGPGTETQYF. In DNA form, the CDR3 reads TGCGACACCGGGCCAGGGACAGAGACCCAGTACTTC.

This clonotype has more than one count but fewer than ten. A read error may be the cause here, since a much bigger clone is one base away. The chain recombines TRBV12-3 or TRBV12-4 with TRBJ1-5; the D gene is possibly TRBD1 (6 bases). Trimming took off 5 bases at V and 3 bases at J, with 8 bases between the two ends. This CDR3 spans 13 amino acids. The chain's CDR3 is CASSGTYNQPQHF. DNA for the CDR3: TGTGCCAGCAGTGGGACATACAATCAGCCCCAGCATTTT.

This clonotype was counted at least ten times. The CDR3 DNA is TGCGCCAGCAGTGGTGGCGCTAGCGGCTACAATGAGCAGTTCTTC. The encoded protein is CASSGGASGYNEQFF. The rearrangement uses TRBV5-1 and TRBJ2-1, with TRBD2 identical over 7 bases. The CDR3 length is 15 residues. J gave up 3 bases and V 5 bases, and 8 bases lay outside the gene matches. Germline assignment: CDR1 SGHRS and CDR2 YFSETQ.

This clonotype appeared many times. J is TRBJ2-1 and V is TRBV7-9; D call uncertain. The CDR3 contains 11 residues. V gave up 1 base and J gave up 12 bases, with 7 bases separating them. CDR1 and CDR2 (germline): SEHNR, FQNEAQ (reference sequence). CDR3 sequence (DNA): TGTGCCAGCAGCTTAGAATCGACGCAGTTCTTC. Its translation: CASSLESTQFF.

This clonotype has more than one count but fewer than ten. A much more abundant neighbour one base away suggests this may be a read error. The chain links TRBV6-6 to TRBJ1-1; D is possibly TRBD1 (5 bases). The V gene lost 2 bases and the J gene lost 7 bases, with 20 bases spanning the gap. This CDR3 comprises 16 residues. The germline V gene encodes CDR1 MNHNY and CDR2 SVGAGI (reference sequence). The CDR3 region is CASSYTSSGGVLEAFF. CDR3 nucleotide sequence: TGTGCCAGCAGTTACACCTCTTCGGGGGGGGTACTTGAAGCTTTCTTT.

This clonotype was counted ten times or more. The genes are TRBV10-3 and TRBJ2-1, with 13 bases that match TRBD2. This CDR3 contains 18 residues. Germline lookup yields CDR1 ENHRY and CDR2 SYGVKD. V lost 5 bases, J lost 0 bases, and 7 bases stayed unmatched. The CDR3 is CAISPGTSGKSSYNEQFF. CDR3 DNA sequence: TGTGCCATCAGTCCCGGGACTAGCGGGAAGAGCTCCTACAATGAGCAGTTCTTC.

This clonotype was seen at least ten times. The V and J genes are TRBV15 and TRBJ1-1; D may be TRBD1 (6 bases). Germline V gene lookup returns CDR1 LNHNV and CDR2 YYDKDF (reference sequence). There are 15 residues in the CDR3. V lost 0 bases, J lost 4 bases, and 12 bases lay in between. The chain's CDR3 is CATSRDLEGVTEAFF. CDR3 nucleotide sequence: TGTGCCACCAGCAGAGATCTTGAGGGGGTCACTGAAGCTTTCTTT.

This clonotype was seen ten or more times. The rearrangement uses TRBV20-1 and TRBJ2-2; 7 bases align to TRBD2. CDR1 is DFQATT and CDR2 is SNEGSKA in the germline V gene (reference sequence). The CDR3 has 15 residues. The trim removed 1 base at V and 2 bases at J, leaving 4 bases unmatched. The CDR3 bases are TGCAGTGCTAGAGCGAGCGGGGTTAACACCGGGGAGCTGTTTTTT. It is translated as CSARASGVNTGELFF.

The chain couples TRBV15 to TRBJ1-5, with TRBD1 as a possible D gene (5 bases). Trimming stripped 1 base from V and 7 bases from J, with 20 bases between. The CDR3 totals 17 residues. The V gene's germline CDR1 is LNHNV and CDR2 YYDKDF (reference sequence). The CDR3 protein is CATSRAPQDKSRQPQHF. Here the CDR3 DNA reads TGTGCCACCAGCAGAGCCCCCCAGGACAAGTCGAGGCAGCCCCAGCATTTT.

This clonotype was picked up many times. This rearrangement joins TRBV20-1 to TRBJ1-4; D not resolved. Trimming removed 3 bases at V and 5 bases at J, with 13 bases between. This CDR3 has 14 residues. Germline lookup yields CDR1 DFQATT and CDR2 SNEGSKA (reference sequence). The CDR3 region has the DNA TGCAGTGCTAGTTCTGGGCAGGTCAATGAAAAACTGTTTTTT. Translation: CSASSGQVNEKLFF.

This clonotype came up many times. The V call is TRBV5-1, the J call TRBJ2-5; 7 nucleotides agree with TRBD1. V lost 2 bases, J lost 2 bases, and 6 bases stayed unmatched. This CDR3 region has 15 residues. Germline assignment: CDR1 SGHRS and CDR2 YFSETQ. The CDR3 coding sequence is TGCGCCAGCAGCTTCGTAGGGACAGCACAAGAGACCCAGTACTTC. Residues: CASSFVGTAQETQYF.

This clonotype was observed at least ten times. This chain links TRBV5-1 with TRBJ2-6; unclear D gene. With 6 bases removed from V and 6 bases from J, the gap between germline ends came to 4 bases. The CDR3 runs to 11 residues. The germline V gene has CDR1 SGHRS and CDR2 YFSETQ. DNA of the CDR3: TGCGCCAGCACTGCGGCCAACGTCCTGACTTTC. Translated: CASTAANVLTF.

This clonotype came up many times. The chain joins TRBV28 to TRBJ2-6; 11 nucleotides line up with TRBD1. Trimming removed 3 bases from V and 0 bases from J; junction bases left unmatched: 7. The germline CDR1 and CDR2 sequences are MDHEN and SYDVKM. CDR3 length equals 19 residues. This CDR3 reads CASSFPRDRGFSGANVLTF. The DNA for the CDR3 is TGTGCCAGCAGTTTCCCTCGGGACAGGGGGTTCTCTGGGGCCAACGTCCTGACTTTC.

This clonotype has ten or more counts. The chain employs TRBV15 and TRBJ1-2; D may be TRBD1 (6 bases). The V end lost 6 bases, the J end lost 2 bases, and 16 bases lay between the germline ends. CDR3 length: 15 residues. Per the germline V gene, CDR1 is LNHNV and CDR2 is YYDKDF (reference sequence). The CDR3 region is CATRSIGGRNYGYTF. In DNA form, the CDR3 reads TGTGCCACCAGGTCCATAGGGGGGCGAAACTATGGCTACACCTTC.

The chain is built from TRBV7-2 and TRBJ1-3, with 8 bases fitting TRBD1. The J segment lost 12 bases and the V segment lost 2 bases, leaving 12 bases of the junction unmatched. This CDR3 region has 15 residues. In germline, CDR1 is SGHTA, CDR2 FQGNSA. CDR3 sequence (DNA): TGTGCCAGCAGCTTACCAGGGGGCTACGGAAAAAACATATATTTT. It specifies CASSLPGGYGKNIYF.

This clonotype was seen repeatedly, ten times or more. The rearrangement joins TRBV5-1 to TRBJ2-1; D possibly corresponds to TRBD2 (5 bases). This CDR3 comprises 16 residues. The germline V and J ends were trimmed by 2 bases and 6 bases, with 18 bases remaining between them. Germline CDR1 is SGHRS and CDR2 is YFSETQ. Here the CDR3 DNA reads TGCGCCAGCAGCTTTAATCCCCCGGGGTTAGTCAATGAGCAGTTCTTC. Its protein is CASSFNPPGLVNEQFF.

This clonotype has at least ten counts. The rearrangement links TRBV9 to TRBJ2-1; 10 bases are shared with TRBD2. CDR3 size: 16 residues. Germline values: CDR1 SGDLS, CDR2 YYNGEE. Trimming at V came to 0 bases and at J to 4 bases, leaving 4 bases not matched to a gene. The CDR3 protein is CASSVGGTSVYNEQFF. CDR3 DNA sequence: TGTGCCAGCAGCGTAGGAGGGACTAGCGTTTACAATGAGCAGTTCTTC.

This clonotype was seen many times. This rearrangement joins TRBV20-1 to TRBJ2-1; 9 nucleotides align to TRBD2. CDR3 length equals 15 residues. After removal of 1 base from V and 3 bases from J, the junction contained 4 bases not matched to a gene. Germline CDR1 reads DFQATT; CDR2 reads SNEGSKA (reference sequence). CDR3 loop: CSARAAGGLYNEQFF. DNA for the CDR3: TGCAGTGCTAGAGCAGCGGGAGGTCTCTACAATGAGCAGTTCTTC.

Note on this clonotype: Being one base from a much bigger clone, this may be a read error. The chain carries TRBV7-9 and TRBJ2-2; D is unresolved. There are 15 residues in the CDR3. Germline CDR1 and CDR2: SEHNR and FQNEAQ (reference sequence). Trimming left V 1 base short and J 4 bases short, with 10 bases between. The DNA of the CDR3 is TGTGCCAGCAGCTTAGTAGACATACTCACCGGGGAGCTGTTTTTT. This codes for CASSLVDILTGELFF.

This clonotype was found many times. This sequence joins TRBV5-4 and TRBJ1-3, with 9 bases aligning to TRBD1. The CDR3 runs to 17 residues. The V segment lost 3 bases and the J segment 0 bases; nucleotides outside the gene matches: 7. Germline assignment: CDR1 SGHNT and CDR2 YYREEE (reference sequence). Here the CDR3 reads CASSWGQGDTSGNTIYF. The CDR3 DNA follows: TGTGCCAGCAGCTGGGGACAGGGAGATACCTCTGGAAACACCATATATTTT.

This clonotype was counted at least ten times. CDR3 sequence reads: CASSADRGRGEQYF. In DNA form, the CDR3 reads TGTGCCAGCAGCGCCGACCGGGGCCGGGGCGAGCAGTACTTC. This chain links TRBV11-2 with TRBJ2-7; possibly TRBD1 or TRBD2 for D (5 bases each). V lost 5 bases and J lost 6, with 17 bases in between. The CDR3 runs to 14 residues. Germline V gene lookup returns CDR1 SGHAT and CDR2 FQNNGV.

This clonotype was observed many times. The J gene is TRBJ2-7, the V gene TRBV12-3 or TRBV12-4, with TRBD2 identical over 10 bases. The CDR3 totals 12 residues. The junction had 3 bases not matched to a gene; V was cut back by 4 bases and J by 9 bases. CDR3 loop: CASSSAGGGQYF. In DNA, the CDR3 is TGTGCCAGCAGTTCAGCGGGGGGGGGGCAGTACTTC.

In its sample, this clonotype was seen many times. The V call is TRBV20-1, the J call TRBJ1-1; no definite D call. Trimming stripped 3 bases from V and 3 bases from J, with 8 bases between. This CDR3 contains 12 residues. Germline CDR1 is DFQATT and CDR2 is SNEGSKA (reference sequence). CDR3 region: CSASKAYTEAFF. The DNA for the CDR3 is TGCAGTGCTAGTAAGGCCTACACTGAAGCTTTCTTT.

This clonotype was observed many times. The V call is TRBV5-1, the J call TRBJ1-3; the D is unclear. Between the trimmed V and J ends, which lost 2 bases and 3 bases, there was a span of 3 bases. The length of the CDR3 is 12 residues. Germline V CDR1 and CDR2: SGHRS, YFSETQ. Here the CDR3 reads CASSLYGNTIYF. Written as DNA, the CDR3 is TGCGCCAGCAGCTTATATGGAAACACCATATATTTT.